The 3 T cell receptor beta chains below all came from one sample that was sequenced in a study of shared clonotypes between healthy human individuals. The method was immunoSEQ multiplex PCR; TCRdb's version includes in-frame clones alone and lacks a portion of them. The data hold 2 million to 3 million clones, with 80% to 95% observed a single time. Source material: naive CD4+ T cells from PBMCs. Subset noted: CD45RA+ positively selected. Receptors were obtained from a man aged 18 to 29 in good health. Some clones in this sample may be carry-over from other donors' samples.

CDR3 loop: CASSNPGGTEAFF. CDR3 DNA sequence: TGTGCCAGCAGCAACCCGGGGGGCACTGAAGCTTTCTTT. This chain links TRBV7-8 with TRBJ1-1, with D perhaps matching TRBD1 (5 bases). V shed 5 bases and J shed 4 bases, with 11 bases lying between them. CDR3 length: 13 amino acids. Germline V lookup: CDR1 SGHVS, CDR2 FQNEAQ.

In DNA form, the CDR3 reads TGTGCCATCAGGGGTGGGACAGGGCCGAGGGAAAAACTGTTTTTT. This encodes CAIRGGTGPREKLFF. The chain employs TRBV10-3 and TRBJ1-4; 9 bases match TRBD1. CDR1 ENHRY and CDR2 SYGVKD come from the germline V gene. The CDR3 sequence is 15 residues long. Germline trimming cut 6 bases from V and 8 bases from J; bases unmatched to any gene: 10.

This chain links TRBV13 with TRBJ2-7; TRBD2 matches 7 bases. CDR1 is PRHDT and CDR2 is FYEKMQ in the germline V gene (reference sequence). The CDR3 loop spans 17 amino acids. The V segment lost 3 bases and the J segment 0 bases; nucleotides outside the gene matches: 11. CDR3 sequence reads: CASSLKAGTTDSYEQYF. DNA for the CDR3: TGTGCCAGCAGCTTGAAGGCCGGGACTACCGACTCCTACGAGCAGTACTTC.